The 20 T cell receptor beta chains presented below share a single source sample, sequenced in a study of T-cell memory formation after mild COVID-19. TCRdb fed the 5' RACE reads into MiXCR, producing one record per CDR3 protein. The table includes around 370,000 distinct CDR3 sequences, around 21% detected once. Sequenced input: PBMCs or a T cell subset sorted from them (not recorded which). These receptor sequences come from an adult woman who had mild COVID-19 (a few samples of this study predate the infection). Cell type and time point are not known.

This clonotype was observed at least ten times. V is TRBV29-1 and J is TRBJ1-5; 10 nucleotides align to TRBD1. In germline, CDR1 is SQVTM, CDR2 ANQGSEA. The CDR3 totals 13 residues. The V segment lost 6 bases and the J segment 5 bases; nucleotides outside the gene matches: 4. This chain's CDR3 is CSVGTGVDQPQHF. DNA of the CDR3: TGCAGCGTCGGGACAGGGGTTGATCAGCCCCAGCATTTT.

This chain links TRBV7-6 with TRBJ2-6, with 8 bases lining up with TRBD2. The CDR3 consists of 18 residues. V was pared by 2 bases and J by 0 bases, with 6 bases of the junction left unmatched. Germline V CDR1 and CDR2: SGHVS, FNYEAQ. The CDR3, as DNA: TGTGCCAGCAGCTTATCCCCGGGAGGGAGCTCTGGGGCCAACGTCCTGACTTTC. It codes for CASSLSPGGSSGANVLTF.

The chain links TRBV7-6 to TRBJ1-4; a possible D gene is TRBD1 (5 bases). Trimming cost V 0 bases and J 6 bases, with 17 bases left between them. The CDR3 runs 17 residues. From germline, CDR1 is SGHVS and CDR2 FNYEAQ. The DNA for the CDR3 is TGTGCCAGCAGCTTAGCCTTAGGGCGGGGGTCCGATGAAAAACTGTTTTTT. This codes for CASSLALGRGSDEKLFF.

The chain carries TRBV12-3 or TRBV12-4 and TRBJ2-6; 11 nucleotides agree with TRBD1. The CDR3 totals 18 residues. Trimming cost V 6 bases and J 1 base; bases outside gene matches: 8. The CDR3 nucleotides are TGTGCCAGCAGCTTGGCCGGGACAGGGGGGTCTGGGGCCAACGTCCTGACTTTC. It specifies CASSLAGTGGSGANVLTF.

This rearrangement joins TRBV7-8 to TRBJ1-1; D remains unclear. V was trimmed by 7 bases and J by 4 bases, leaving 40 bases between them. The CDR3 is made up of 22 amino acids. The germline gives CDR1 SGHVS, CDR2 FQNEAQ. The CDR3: CASMGPRRQLFSKWAAPTEAFF. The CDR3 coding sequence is TGTGCCAGCATGGGTCCGCGCCGGCAACTCTTTTCTAAATGGGCGGCCCCCACTGAAGCTTTCTTT.

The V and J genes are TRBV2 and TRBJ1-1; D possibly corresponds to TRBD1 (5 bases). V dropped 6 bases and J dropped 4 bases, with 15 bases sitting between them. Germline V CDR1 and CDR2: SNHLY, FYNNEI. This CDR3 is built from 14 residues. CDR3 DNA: TGTGCCAGCAGGCCTCAGGGTTCCCGCACTGAAGCTTTCTTT. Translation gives CASRPQGSRTEAFF.

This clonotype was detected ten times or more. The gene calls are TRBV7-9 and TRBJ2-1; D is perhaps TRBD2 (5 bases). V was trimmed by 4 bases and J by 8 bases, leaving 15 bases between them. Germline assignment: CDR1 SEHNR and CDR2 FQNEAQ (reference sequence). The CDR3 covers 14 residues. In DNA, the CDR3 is TGTGCCAGCAGCTCGGGAAAGGGATCAGATGAGCAGTTCTTC. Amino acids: CASSSGKGSDEQFF.

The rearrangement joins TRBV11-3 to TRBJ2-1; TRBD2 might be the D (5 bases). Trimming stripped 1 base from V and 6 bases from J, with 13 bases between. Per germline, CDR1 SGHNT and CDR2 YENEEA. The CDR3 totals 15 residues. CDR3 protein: CASSLGVRLANEQFF. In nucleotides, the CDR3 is TGTGCCAGCAGCTTAGGGGTGAGGCTAGCCAATGAGCAGTTCTTC.

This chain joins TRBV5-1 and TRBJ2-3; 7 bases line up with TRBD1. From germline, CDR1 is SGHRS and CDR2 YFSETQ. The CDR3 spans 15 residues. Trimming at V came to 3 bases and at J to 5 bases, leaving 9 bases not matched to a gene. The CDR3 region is CASSSRTGGLDTQYF. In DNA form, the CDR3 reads TGCGCCAGCAGCTCGCGGACAGGCGGATTAGATACGCAGTATTTT.

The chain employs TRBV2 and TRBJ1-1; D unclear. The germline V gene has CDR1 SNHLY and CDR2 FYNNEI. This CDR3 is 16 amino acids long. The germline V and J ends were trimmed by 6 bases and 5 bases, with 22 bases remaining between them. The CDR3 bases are TGTGCCAGCAGATGGCGGGCCACCCCCGGGAGAACTGAAGCTTTCTTT. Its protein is CASRWRATPGRTEAFF.

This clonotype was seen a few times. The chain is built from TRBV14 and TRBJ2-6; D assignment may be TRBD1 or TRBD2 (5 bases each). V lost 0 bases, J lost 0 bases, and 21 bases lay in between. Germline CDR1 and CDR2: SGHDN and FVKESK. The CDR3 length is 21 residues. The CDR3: CASSQDILRGPRGSGANVLTF. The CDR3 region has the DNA TGTGCCAGCAGCCAAGATATTCTCCGGGGCCCCCGGGGCTCTGGGGCCAACGTCCTGACTTTC. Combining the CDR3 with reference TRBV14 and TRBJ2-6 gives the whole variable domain EAGVTQFPSHSVIEKGQTVTLRCDPISGHDNLYWYRRVMGKEIKFLLHFVKESKQDESGMPNNRFLAERTGGTYSTLKVQPAELEDSGVYFCASSQDILRGPRGSGANVLTFGAGSRLTVL.

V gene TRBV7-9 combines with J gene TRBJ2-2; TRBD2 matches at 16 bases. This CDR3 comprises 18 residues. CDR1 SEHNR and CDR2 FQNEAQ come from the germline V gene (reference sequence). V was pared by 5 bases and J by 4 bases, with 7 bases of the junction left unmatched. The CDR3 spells CASSAGLAGGPRTGELFF. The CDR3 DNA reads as TGTGCCAGCAGCGCGGGACTAGCGGGAGGGCCACGCACCGGGGAGCTGTTTTTT.

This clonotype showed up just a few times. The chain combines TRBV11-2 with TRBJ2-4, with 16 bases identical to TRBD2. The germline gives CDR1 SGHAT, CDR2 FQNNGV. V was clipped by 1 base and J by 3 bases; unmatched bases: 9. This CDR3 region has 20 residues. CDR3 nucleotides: TGTGCCAGCAGCTTAGGTCCCGGGACTAGCGGGGGGGCCGGCAAAAACATTCAGTACTTC. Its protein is CASSLGPGTSGGAGKNIQYF.

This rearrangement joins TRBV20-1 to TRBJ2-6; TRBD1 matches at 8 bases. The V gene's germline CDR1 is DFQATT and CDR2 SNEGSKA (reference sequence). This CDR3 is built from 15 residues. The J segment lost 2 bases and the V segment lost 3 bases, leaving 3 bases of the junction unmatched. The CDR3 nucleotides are TGCAGTGCTAGTTCAGGGGGCCCTGGGGCCAACGTCCTGACTTTC. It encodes CSASSGGPGANVLTF.

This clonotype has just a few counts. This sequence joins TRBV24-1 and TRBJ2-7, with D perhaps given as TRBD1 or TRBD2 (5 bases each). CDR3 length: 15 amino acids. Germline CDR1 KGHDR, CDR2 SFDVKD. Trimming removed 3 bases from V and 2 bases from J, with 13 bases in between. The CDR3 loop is CATSDSRDGAYEQYF. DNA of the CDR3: TGTGCCACCAGTGATAGTCGGGACGGTGCCTACGAGCAGTACTTC.

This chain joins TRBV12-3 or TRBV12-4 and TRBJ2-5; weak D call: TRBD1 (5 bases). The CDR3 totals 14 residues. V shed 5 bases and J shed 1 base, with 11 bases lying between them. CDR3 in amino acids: CASSLQDPQETQYF. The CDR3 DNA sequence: TGTGCCAGCAGTCTACAGGACCCCCAAGAGACCCAGTACTTC.

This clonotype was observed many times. The CDR3, as DNA: TGTGCCAGCAGGGGACAGGGATTGTCCCCTGAGCAGTTCTTC. It is translated as CASRGQGLSPEQFF. This sequence joins TRBV28 and TRBJ2-1; 9 bases are a match to TRBD1. Germline loops: CDR1 MDHEN, CDR2 SYDVKM. The junction had 9 bases not matched to a gene; V was cut back by 6 bases and J by 9 bases. This CDR3 is 14 amino acids long. The entire variable domain, with the rest obtained from reference TRBV28 and TRBJ2-1, is as follows: DVKVTQSSRYLVKRTGEKVFLECVQDMDHENMFWYRQDPGLGLRLIYFSYDVKMKEKGDIPEGYSVSREKKERFSLILESASTNQTSMYLCASRGQGLSPEQFFGPGTRLTVL.

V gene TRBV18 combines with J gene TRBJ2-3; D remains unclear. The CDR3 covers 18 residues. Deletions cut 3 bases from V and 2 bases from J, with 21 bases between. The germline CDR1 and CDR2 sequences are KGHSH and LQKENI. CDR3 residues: CASSPPTGTALSTDTQYF. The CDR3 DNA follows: TGTGCCAGCTCACCGCCTACTGGAACAGCACTTTCCACAGATACGCAGTATTTT.

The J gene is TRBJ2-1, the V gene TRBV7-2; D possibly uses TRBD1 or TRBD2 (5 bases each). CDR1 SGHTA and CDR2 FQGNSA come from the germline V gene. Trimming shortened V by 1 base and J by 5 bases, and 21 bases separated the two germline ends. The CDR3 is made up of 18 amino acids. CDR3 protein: CASSLGPSGSTGNNEQFF. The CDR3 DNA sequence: TGTGCCAGCAGCTTAGGCCCCTCGGGGAGTACAGGTAACAATGAGCAGTTCTTC.

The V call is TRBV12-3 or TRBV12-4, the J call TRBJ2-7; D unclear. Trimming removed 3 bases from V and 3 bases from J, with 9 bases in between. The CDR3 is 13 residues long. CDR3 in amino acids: CASSFRAVYEQYF. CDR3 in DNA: TGTGCCAGCAGTTTTAGGGCAGTCTACGAGCAGTACTTC.